The 19 T cell receptor delta chains below all came from one sample that was sequenced in a study of gamma-delta T cells after stem cell transplantation. TCRdb redid clone calling on the RT-PCR reads using CATT. The table includes roughly 1,300 delta-chain clones, roughly 2.1% detected once. Input material: gamma-delta T cells. The receptors shown here come from a human donor. It is not recorded whose cells these are; they may come from a transplant donor.

By frequency in the sample, this clone is medium-sized (0.01 to 0.1%). One base separates it from a far larger clone, so it is likely a read error. Within the sample, other DNA sequences also encode this same CDR3. For the CDR3, the DNA is TGTGCCTGTGACACCGTTAGCCTGGGGGATCGAGAGGACACCGATAAACTCATCTTT. The encoded protein is CACDTVSLGDREDTDKLIF. The V and J genes are TRDV2 and TRDJ1, with 9 bases aligning to TRDD3. CDR3 length: 19 amino acids. Germline CDR1 and CDR2: GEAIGNYY and EKD. Trimming removed 0 bases from V and 0 bases from J; junction bases left unmatched: 13.

Remarks on this clone: A far bigger clonotype differs at one base, so this is likely a read error. Other DNA sequences of this sample code for an identical CDR3. CDR3 in DNA: TGTGCCTGTGACACCGTCGTTAGGGGATCGAGCACCGATAAACTCATCTTT. It yields the protein CACDTVVRGSSTDKLIF. This rearrangement joins TRDV2 to TRDJ1; weak D call: TRDD3 (6 bases). Looked up from germline, CDR1 is GEAIGNYY and CDR2 is EKD. CDR3 size: 17 residues. Trimming left V 0 bases short and J 1 base short, with 17 bases between.

Judged by abundance, this clone is large. The sample holds other DNA sequences that translate to the same CDR3. V usage is TRDV1 and J usage is TRDJ1; the match to TRDD3 covers 13 bases. J lost 7 bases, V lost 1 base, and 24 bases had no gene match. The CDR3 extends over 22 amino acids. Per the germline V gene, CDR1 is TSWWSYY and CDR2 is QGS. DNA for the CDR3: TGTGCTCTTGGGGAACCGAGGATTCCCAGCTACTGGGGGATACGTGCAATTCTTAAACTCATCTTT. It specifies CALGEPRIPSYWGIRAILKLIF.

With regard to this clone: The protein recorded in TCRdb matches a much larger clone and deviates from this DNA's translation at residue 3, suggesting a read error; the protein here is obtained by translating the DNA. This chain uses TRDV2 with TRDJ1, with 7 positions matching TRDD3. Per the germline V gene, CDR1 is GEAIGNYY and CDR2 is EKD. The CDR3 length is 17 residues. In DNA, the CDR3 is TGTGCCAGTGACCCCGTTGGGGGGGATCTCCACACCGATAAACTCATCTTT. Protein product: CASDPVGGDLHTDKLIF.

This clone occurred a few times. TCRdb has a much larger clone's protein, which differs at residue 13 from the translation of this DNA, likely because of a read error; what is shown is the protein translated from the DNA. The chain recombines TRDV2 with TRDJ1, with D perhaps matching TRDD3 (6 bases). Germline-derived CDR1 and CDR2 are GEAIGNYY and EKD. This CDR3 spans 17 amino acids. The CDR3 spells CACDTVVRGSSTYKLIF. The CDR3 nucleotides read TGTGCCTGTGACACCGTCGTTAGGGGATCCAGCACCTATAAACTCATCTTT.

This clone showed up just a few times. The protein that TCRdb holds for this DNA derives from a much larger clone and differs from the translated DNA at residue 15, which likely indicates a read error; the protein shown here is translated from the DNA. The J gene is TRDJ1, the V gene TRDV2; 13 bases match TRDD3. The germline gives CDR1 GEAIGNYY, CDR2 EKD. The CDR3 spans 18 residues. The CDR3 sequence is CACDPVWTGGYATDRLIF. CDR3 DNA: TGTGCCTGTGACCCGGTTTGGACTGGGGGATACGCGACCGATAGACTCATCTTT.

This clone was seen a few times. The protein in TCRdb stems from a much larger clone and differs at residue 8 from this DNA's translation, likely a read error; here the protein is translated from the DNA. J is TRDJ1 and V is TRDV2; tentative D call: TRDD3 (5 bases). The CDR3 spans 16 residues. CDR1 is GEAIGNYY, CDR2 EKD, per germline. V lost 0 bases and J 0 bases, leaving 13 bases between the germline ends. The CDR3 is CACDTVGITNTDKLIF. As DNA, the CDR3 is TGTGCCTGTGACACCGTCGGGATTACTAACACCGATAAACTCATCTTT.

About this clone: TCRdb shows a much larger clone's protein in place of this DNA's translation, and the two differ at residue 8, likely through a read error; the protein shown is translated from the DNA. V and J are TRDV2 and TRDJ1; 8 nucleotides match TRDD3. The V and J ends lost 3 bases and 0 bases, in that order; junction bases with no gene match: 20. CDR1 is GEAIGNYY, CDR2 EKD, per germline. The CDR3 is 20 amino acids. The CDR3: CACDAVLRDTQNHHTDKLIF. In DNA, the CDR3 is TGTGCCTGTGACGCCGTACTGAGGGATACGCAAAATCACCACACCGATAAACTCATCTTT.

This clone was counted between two and nine times. Given a far larger clone just one base away, this is likely a sequencing read error. Other DNA sequences of this sample code for an identical CDR3. V usage is TRDV2 and J usage is TRDJ1; 9 bases fit TRDD3. Per germline, CDR1 GEAIGNYY and CDR2 EKD. This CDR3 is built from 20 residues. The V gene end was trimmed by 0 bases and the J gene end by 0 bases; junction bases not matched to a gene: 16. The CDR3, as DNA: TGTGCCTGTGACACCCTAATCCGCACTGGGGGACACCCGTACACCGATAAACTCATCTTT. It yields the protein CACDTLIRTGGHPYTDKLIF.

This clone came up a few times. The amino acid sequence in TCRdb belongs to a much larger clone and departs from this DNA's translation at residues 4 and 13, likely a sequencing read error; the sequence shown is translated from the DNA. This sequence joins TRDV2 and TRDJ1; 10 nucleotides agree with TRDD3. Germline loops: CDR1 GEAIGNYY, CDR2 EKD. The CDR3 covers 15 residues. As DNA, the CDR3 is TGTGCCTGTGGCAGTCTGGGGGATAGATCCGATAAACCCATCTTT. Its protein is CACGSLGDRSDKPIF.

Points on this clone: TCRdb pairs this DNA with a much larger clone's protein that differs at residue 4, likely a read error; the protein shown was translated from the DNA. The CDR3 DNA follows: TGTGCCTGTTACCCAGTGGGGGATCCCGATAAACTCATCTTT. As protein: CACYPVGDPDKLIF. This sequence joins TRDV2 and TRDJ1; 8 bases map to TRDD3. Trimming took 6 bases from V and 3 from J; bases not matched to a gene: 8. The CDR3 contains 14 residues. Germline CDR1 reads GEAIGNYY; CDR2 reads EKD.

This clone was seen a handful of times. The translation of this DNA and the TCRdb protein of a much larger clone differ at residue 11, probably owing to a read error; the protein shown here is translated from the DNA. V is TRDV2 and J is TRDJ1, with 8 bases lining up with TRDD3. J lost 0 bases, V lost 1 base, and 9 bases had no gene match. CDR3 length: 17 residues. CDR1 GEAIGNYY and CDR2 EKD come from the germline V gene. The CDR3 DNA follows: TGTGCCTGTGACACGCTAGGTGGGGGATCCCACACCGATAAACTCATCTTT. Amino acid sequence: CACDTLGGGSHTDKLIF.

This clone was observed a few times. TCRdb has a much larger clone's protein, which differs at residue 6 from the translation of this DNA, likely because of a read error; what is shown is the protein translated from the DNA. The genes are TRAV29/DV5 and TRDJ1; the match to TRDD3 covers 9 bases. The CDR3 has 20 amino acids. Germline V gives CDR1 NSMFDY, CDR2 ISSIKDK. The CDR3 here is CATPSLGMGDMEERTDKLIF. Written as DNA, the CDR3 is TGTGCGACCCCCTCCCTGGGGATGGGGGATATGGAGGAAAGAACCGATAAACTCATCTTT.

This clone is labeled as large (0.1 to 1%). The sample contains more than one DNA sequence encoding this CDR3. The chain links TRDV2 to TRDJ1; D possibly corresponds to TRDD3 (6 bases). V was shortened by 0 bases and J by 1 base, with 20 bases between the two germline ends. The CDR3 is 18 residues long. In germline, CDR1 is GEAIGNYY, CDR2 EKD. The CDR3, as DNA: TGTGCCTGTGACACCGTCCCACTGGGTCCCCCGGCCACCGATAAACTCATCTTT. Translating gives CACDTVPLGPPATDKLIF.

This clone is deemed medium-sized. This chain links TRDV2 with TRDJ1; the match to TRDD3 covers 13 bases. V was pared by 4 bases and J by 0 bases, with 13 bases of the junction left unmatched. The CDR3 runs 19 residues. CDR1 and CDR2 (germline): GEAIGNYY, EKD. The CDR3 spells CACERLVLGDTTHTDKLIF. The CDR3 DNA reads as TGTGCCTGTGAAAGACTCGTACTGGGGGATACGACCCACACCGATAAACTCATCTTT.

Note on this clone: No DNA is shown, since the ends of the CDR3 on it are uncertain; the CDR3 is the one TCRdb lists. The chain carries TRAV29/DV5 and TRDJ1; the D call of TRDD3 is as the table states it, not checked on the DNA. Inclusive of both ends, the CDR3 amounts to 23 amino acids. Germline CDR1 and CDR2: NSMFDY and ISSIKDK. The CDR3 spells CSVLLCNPLPGGGGYPFTDKLIF.

This clone is labeled medium-sized. A far larger clone is off by one base, so a read error is likely. The CDR3 loop is CACDPVGDTTHIDKLIF. CDR3 coding DNA: TGTGCCTGTGACCCCGTGGGGGATACGACCCACATCGATAAACTCATCTTT. This chain connects TRDV2 to TRDJ1; 11 positions match TRDD3. From germline, CDR1 is GEAIGNYY and CDR2 EKD. The CDR3 loop spans 17 amino acids. Germline trimming cut 3 bases from V and 4 bases from J; bases unmatched to any gene: 12.

This chain links TRDV2 with TRDJ3, with TRDD3 matching 9 bases. Germline V gene data show CDR1 as GEAIGNYY and CDR2 as EKD. V gave up 9 bases and J gave up 0 bases; unmatched junction bases: 26. This CDR3 comprises 23 residues. The CDR3 reads CAGRRPVHRGIPPRSWDTRQMFF. As DNA, the CDR3 is TGTGCCGGTCGACGTCCAGTTCACCGGGGGATACCCCCCCGCTCCTGGGACACCCGACAGATGTTTTTC.

This clone has more than one count but fewer than ten. The mismatch at residue 4 between this DNA's translation and the TCRdb protein of a much larger clone likely reflects a read error; the protein shown is translated from the DNA. The V gene is TRDV2, the J gene TRDJ1; the match to TRDD3 covers 7 bases. CDR3 size: 17 residues. Germline CDR1 is GEAIGNYY and CDR2 is EKD. In DNA, the CDR3 is TGTGCCTGTGGCACCGTTGTTGGGGATAAAAATGGCCATAAACTCATCTTT. It yields the protein CACGTVVGDKNGHKLIF.